Detailed here is one T cell receptor beta chain. Its antigen has not been determined. Per-base quality was not reported, and no clone a single base away is much larger than it. Library generation was performed with multiplex PCR. The data were produced on an Illumina HiSeq 4000. CDR3 regions were amplified by Arm-PCR with iRepertoire HTBI primers to construct TCR beta libraries. Before sequencing, the PCR products went through gel purification. In the source study's methods: A total of 62 TRBV and approximately 13 TRBJ segments were identified across samples and were used for gene usage analysis of CDR3 amino acid clonotypes. Filtered high-quality paired reads were merged into contigs using COPE and FqMerger. BLAST was used to align contigs to IMGT TRBV, TRBD and TRBJ reference genes, and CDR3 was defined according to IMGT. Highly expanded clones were defined as clonotypes with a frequency above 0.1%. Repertoire diversity was measured by Shannon entropy, and V-J evenness by the Gini coefficient. A clonotype was considered public if more than one individual shared it. The public reads were run again by TCRdb, first through fastp at Q25 and then through MiXCR, and only productive beta chains were kept. Every distinct CDR3 protein forms one entry, paired with its most common genes and DNA. TCRdb, rather than the study authors, made the V and J calls. The table for this sample lists about half a million distinct CDR3 sequences; around a fifth of them were counted only once. The top ten clonotypes cover around 13% of the sample.

This sample's time point label indicates: persistent/refractory GD, antithyroid drugs over 5 years with positive TRAb. For both TCR sequencing and RNA sequencing, RNA was extracted from PBMCs using TRIzol. Graves' disease was diagnosed according to American Thyroid Association guidelines. Patients were recruited from an endocrinology department in Xi'an, China. Each patient gave about 9.1 milliliters of peripheral blood, collected in an EDTA anticoagulant tube. PBMCs were isolated by Ficoll Paque Plus density gradient separation without further T cell sorting. An Agilent 2100 Bioanalyzer and agarose gel were used to check RNA quality, and a NanoDrop 2000 was used to measure RNA concentration. The data derive from a study of regulatory T cells in long-lasting Graves disease (dated by TCRdb to about 2021). With regard to the full study: Persistent Graves' disease was defined as persistently positive TSH receptor autoantibodies together with antithyroid drug treatment for over 5 years. Persistent Graves' disease patients were compared with newly diagnosed Graves' disease patients by peripheral blood TCR sequencing and RNA sequencing. The study took place in China and was registered as a clinical trial. TCR sequencing covered approximately 13 persistent and approximately 20 newly diagnosed Graves' disease patients, approximately 33 samples in total. Antithyroid drugs had been taken for approximately 10 years on average by persistent Graves' disease patients in the clinical cohort.

General study outcomes and caveats: Compared with newly diagnosed patients, persistent Graves' disease patients had lower TCR Shannon entropy and fewer highly expanded clones, which suggests clonal expansion. Peripheral blood alone was examined, since thyroid tissue, which constituted the primary lesion, could not be accessed. The authors acknowledged the small sample size as a limitation that may reduce accuracy. Preferential use of TRBV28, TRBJ1-2 and TRBJ2-5 was observed in persistent disease, whereas TRBV20-1 and TRBJ2-1 were favored in newly diagnosed disease. Sequencing and analysis were restricted to the TCR beta chain. Persistent patients shared more public clonotypes among themselves (around 3,000) than newly diagnosed patients did (nearly 1,000).

The trim is 5 bases for V and 0 bases for J, with a gap of 11 bases between the germline ends. Reading from cysteine to phenylalanine, the CDR3 counts 14 amino acids. Only the CDR3 DNA stays, 42 bases, in frame from base 1. The TCR was taken from a female donor with Graves disease. The sequences come from peripheral blood mononuclear cells (PBMCs), collected when the disease was refractory, from a patient treated with antithyroid drugs. In this chain, TRBV12-3 or TRBV12-4 is recombined with TRBJ2-7; a tentative D match to TRBD1 spans 7 bases. DNA sequence: TGTGCCAGCAGTCGACAGGGAGGCTCCTACGAGCAGTACTTC. It specifies CASSRQGGSYEQYF.